Listed below are T cell receptor beta chains from one sample, sequenced in a study of T-cell memory formation after mild COVID-19. Using its own MiXCR run on the 5' RACE reads, TCRdb lists one record per CDR3 protein. Altogether about 210,000 distinct CDR3 sequences are present, approximately 30% being singletons, with the ten largest covering over 9.5%. The sequenced material came from PBMCs or a T cell subset sorted from them (not recorded which). The receptor source for this set is an adult woman who had mild COVID-19 (a few samples of this study predate the infection). Cell type and time point are not known. Each CDR3 is given with its conserved first and last residue. The order of the fields is CDR3 length, J gene, V gene, CDR3 protein.

cdr3_length: 16; j_call: TRBJ2-1; v_call: TRBV18; cdr3_aa: CASSPPSGRSSNEQFF
cdr3_length: 15; j_call: TRBJ1-2; v_call: TRBV12-3/TRBV12-4; cdr3_aa: CASSLVTAANYGYTF
cdr3_length: 16; j_call: TRBJ2-3; v_call: TRBV5-1; cdr3_aa: CASSLDRGFSTDTQYF
cdr3_length: 14; j_call: TRBJ2-4; v_call: TRBV7-2; cdr3_aa: CASSPEGQGNIQYF
cdr3_length: 16; j_call: TRBJ2-2; v_call: TRBV7-9; cdr3_aa: CASSLLRDVNTGELFF
cdr3_length: 14; j_call: TRBJ1-2; v_call: TRBV4-2; cdr3_aa: CASSQDGGGYGYTF
cdr3_length: 14; j_call: TRBJ1-6; v_call: TRBV7-9; cdr3_aa: CASSSGTELSPLHF
cdr3_length: 14; j_call: TRBJ2-3; v_call: TRBV10-3; cdr3_aa: CAIRASGSGDTQYF
cdr3_length: 15; j_call: TRBJ2-6; v_call: TRBV9; cdr3_aa: CASSVVSSGANVLTF
cdr3_length: 12; j_call: TRBJ2-7; v_call: TRBV6-2/TRBV6-3; cdr3_aa: CASSYDQNEQYF
cdr3_length: 12; j_call: TRBJ2-7; v_call: TRBV5-6; cdr3_aa: CASSSQSYEQYF
cdr3_length: 17; j_call: TRBJ2-1; v_call: TRBV7-3; cdr3_aa: CASSLIPRDLLYNEQFF
cdr3_length: 12; j_call: TRBJ2-7; v_call: TRBV28; cdr3_aa: CASGQGFYEQYF
cdr3_length: 15; j_call: TRBJ2-7; v_call: TRBV18; cdr3_aa: CASSPQPGSSYEQYF
cdr3_length: 14; j_call: TRBJ2-1; v_call: TRBV5-1; cdr3_aa: CASSLGAQLVEQFF
cdr3_length: 16; j_call: TRBJ2-2; v_call: TRBV4-3; cdr3_aa: CASSLELAGNTGELFF
cdr3_length: 14; j_call: TRBJ2-1; v_call: TRBV4-2; cdr3_aa: CASSQARVGNEQFF
cdr3_length: 15; j_call: TRBJ2-2; v_call: TRBV4-3; cdr3_aa: CASSQERSNTGELFF
cdr3_length: 14; j_call: TRBJ1-6; v_call: TRBV19; cdr3_aa: CASSMNSASSPLHF
cdr3_length: 12; j_call: TRBJ2-5; v_call: TRBV29-1; cdr3_aa: CSVGGGLETQYF
cdr3_length: 12; j_call: TRBJ2-1; v_call: TRBV27; cdr3_aa: CASSLDQNEQFF
cdr3_length: 12; j_call: TRBJ1-6; v_call: TRBV7-9; cdr3_aa: CASSPENSPLHF
cdr3_length: 14; j_call: TRBJ1-3; v_call: TRBV12-3/TRBV12-4; cdr3_aa: CATGPVRSGNTIYF
cdr3_length: 13; j_call: TRBJ2-1; v_call: TRBV12-3/TRBV12-4; cdr3_aa: CASSLELGYEQFF
cdr3_length: 15; j_call: TRBJ2-3; v_call: TRBV20-1; cdr3_aa: CSASGTSGKADTQYF
cdr3_length: 15; j_call: TRBJ2-1; v_call: TRBV9; cdr3_aa: CASSVASGPLNEQFF
cdr3_length: 16; j_call: TRBJ2-7; v_call: TRBV7-9; cdr3_aa: CASSLGGTGPAYEQYF
cdr3_length: 13; j_call: TRBJ2-3; v_call: TRBV15; cdr3_aa: CATTAGGLGTQYF
cdr3_length: 17; j_call: TRBJ1-2; v_call: TRBV7-9; cdr3_aa: CASSLHRLVGAGGGYTF
cdr3_length: 14; j_call: TRBJ2-1; v_call: TRBV6-6; cdr3_aa: CASSPQGGGNEQFF
cdr3_length: 15; j_call: TRBJ1-5; v_call: TRBV12-3/TRBV12-4; cdr3_aa: CASSEMIGARQPQHF
cdr3_length: 14; j_call: TRBJ1-2; v_call: TRBV15; cdr3_aa: CATSSYTQGYGYTF
cdr3_length: 12; j_call: TRBJ2-1; v_call: TRBV4-2; cdr3_aa: CASSSSGNEQFF
cdr3_length: 15; j_call: TRBJ1-1; v_call: TRBV7-6; cdr3_aa: CASSPKTGGYTEAFF
cdr3_length: 15; j_call: TRBJ2-3; v_call: TRBV7-2; cdr3_aa: CASTGGATRTDTQYF
cdr3_length: 16; j_call: TRBJ2-4; v_call: TRBV7-3; cdr3_aa: CASSSGQGASKNIQYF
cdr3_length: 16; j_call: TRBJ2-1; v_call: TRBV6-5; cdr3_aa: CASRFGISQTGHEQFF
cdr3_length: 19; j_call: TRBJ2-3; v_call: TRBV5-1; cdr3_aa: CASSLEGQGRLVFTDTQYF
cdr3_length: 14; j_call: TRBJ2-5; v_call: TRBV9; cdr3_aa: CASSVGRYGETQYF
cdr3_length: 16; j_call: TRBJ2-3; v_call: TRBV13; cdr3_aa: CASSPSGGTSTDTQYF
cdr3_length: 17; j_call: TRBJ2-3; v_call: TRBV7-9; cdr3_aa: CASSHTRGGIGTDTQYF
cdr3_length: 13; j_call: TRBJ1-5; v_call: TRBV19; cdr3_aa: CASSRVSNQPQHF
cdr3_length: 15; j_call: TRBJ2-1; v_call: TRBV4-3; cdr3_aa: CASSQESGRAFEQFF
cdr3_length: 15; j_call: TRBJ2-2; v_call: TRBV19; cdr3_aa: CASSIGGIGAGELFF
cdr3_length: 16; j_call: TRBJ2-2; v_call: TRBV4-1; cdr3_aa: CASSQEGALNTGELFF